The rows below give T cell receptor beta chains drawn from one sample of a study of OX40 agonist ivuxolimab in advanced cancers. Sequencing used immunoSEQ multiplex PCR; TCRdb keeps in-frame clones, though not all of them. The table shows over 35,000 clones, with 74% occurring only once. The specimen was CD4+ or CD8+ T cells sorted from blood, collected in a trial of the OX40 agonist ivuxolimab. The source is an adult with an advanced solid tumor such as melanoma, head and neck, liver or kidney cancer. Each CDR3 is given with its conserved first and last residue. Each record gives: V gene, clone size, J gene, D gene, CDR3 protein, CDR3 DNA. A D gene is named only where the DNA matches it firmly. Clone size is not always given. Where it is, it says once, few, many or a class for expanded clones.

v_gene: TRBV5-1; abundance: -; j_gene: TRBJ2-3; d_gene: -; CDR3aa: CASSLDGRSTDTQYF; CDR3nt: TGCGCCAGCAGCTTGGACGGGCGGAGCACAGATACGCAGTATTTT
v_gene: TRBV29-1; abundance: few; j_gene: TRBJ1-1; d_gene: -; CDR3aa: CSVEENTEAFF; CDR3nt: TGCAGCGTTGAGGAGAACACTGAAGCTTTCTTT
v_gene: TRBV29-1; abundance: -; j_gene: TRBJ1-2; d_gene: TRBD1; CDR3aa: CSAGTGFNYGYTF; CDR3nt: TGCAGCGCCGGGACAGGATTTAACTATGGCTACACCTTC
v_gene: TRBV7-9; abundance: -; j_gene: TRBJ1-2; d_gene: -; CDR3aa: CASSSGTTNYGYTF; CDR3nt: TGTGCCAGCAGCTCAGGGACTACTAACTATGGCTACACCTTC
v_gene: TRBV6-4; abundance: -; j_gene: TRBJ1-1; d_gene: -; CDR3aa: CASSGPRFGAFF; CDR3nt: TGTGCCAGCAGTGGTCCTCGATTTGGAGCTTTCTTT
v_gene: TRBV5-1; abundance: -; j_gene: TRBJ1-4; d_gene: TRBD1; CDR3aa: CASSSGQGREKLFF; CDR3nt: TGCGCCAGCAGCTCCGGACAGGGGCGGGAAAAACTGTTTTTT
v_gene: TRBV28; abundance: -; j_gene: TRBJ1-2; d_gene: -; CDR3aa: CASRRRQVANYGYTF; CDR3nt: TGTGCCAGCAGACGAAGACAGGTCGCTAACTATGGCTACACCTTC
v_gene: TRBV27; abundance: once; j_gene: TRBJ1-2; d_gene: -; CDR3aa: CASSFSASPYGYTF; CDR3nt: TGTGCCAGCAGTTTTTCTGCGAGCCCCTATGGCTACACCTTC
v_gene: TRBV6-1; abundance: -; j_gene: TRBJ1-2; d_gene: -; CDR3aa: CASSEARGKGGYTF; CDR3nt: TGTGCCAGCAGTGAAGCTCGGGGAAAGGGTGGCTACACCTTC
v_gene: TRBV6-5; abundance: -; j_gene: TRBJ2-7; d_gene: TRBD2; CDR3aa: CASTPVAGAYEQYF; CDR3nt: TGTGCCAGCACCCCGGTAGCGGGAGCCTACGAGCAGTACTTC
v_gene: TRBV6-1; abundance: -; j_gene: TRBJ1-4; d_gene: -; CDR3aa: CASSDPGNKLFF; CDR3nt: TGTGCCAGCAGTGACCCAGGGAATAAACTGTTTTTT
v_gene: TRBV5-4; abundance: -; j_gene: TRBJ1-1; d_gene: TRBD1; CDR3aa: CASSQGQGAREAFF; CDR3nt: TGTGCCAGCAGCCAAGGACAGGGGGCAAGGGAAGCTTTCTTT
v_gene: TRBV21-1; abundance: -; j_gene: TRBJ1-3; d_gene: -; CDR3aa: CATRAEGYGNTIYF; CDR3nt: TGTGCCACCCGAGCTGAGGGGTACGGAAACACCATATATTTT
v_gene: TRBV7-9; abundance: -; j_gene: TRBJ2-3; d_gene: -; CDR3aa: CASNPRDQVTDTQYF; CDR3nt: TGTGCCAGCAACCCCCGGGACCAAGTCACAGATACGCAGTATTTT
v_gene: TRBV18; abundance: -; j_gene: TRBJ1-5; d_gene: -; CDR3aa: CASSPLSSYDSNQPQHF; CDR3nt: TGTGCCAGCTCACCACTATCATCATACGATAGCAATCAGCCCCAGCATTTT
v_gene: TRBV14; abundance: -; j_gene: TRBJ2-1; d_gene: -; CDR3aa: CASSQEVRNEQFF; CDR3nt: TGTGCCAGCAGCCAAGAAGTACGCAATGAGCAGTTCTTC
v_gene: TRBV19; abundance: -; j_gene: TRBJ1-2; d_gene: -; CDR3aa: CASTPDGGGFYTF; CDR3nt: TGTGCCAGTACCCCCGACGGGGGTGGGTTCTACACCTTC
v_gene: TRBV25-1; abundance: -; j_gene: TRBJ1-2; d_gene: -; CDR3aa: CASSFGGSYGYTF; CDR3nt: TGTGCCAGCAGTTTTGGAGGCTCCTATGGCTACACCTTC
v_gene: TRBV5-1; abundance: -; j_gene: TRBJ2-5; d_gene: -; CDR3aa: CASSLGGSQETQYF; CDR3nt: TGCGCCAGCAGCTTGGGGGGGTCCCAAGAGACCCAGTACTTC
v_gene: TRBV6-5; abundance: many; j_gene: TRBJ2-5; d_gene: TRBD1; CDR3aa: CASSSIPGGAETQYF; CDR3nt: TGTGCCAGCAGCAGTATTCCAGGGGGAGCGGAGACCCAGTACTTC
v_gene: TRBV5-6; abundance: -; j_gene: TRBJ1-2; d_gene: -; CDR3aa: CASSLALAEPYGYTF; CDR3nt: TGTGCCAGCAGCTTGGCTCTAGCAGAACCCTATGGCTACACCTTC